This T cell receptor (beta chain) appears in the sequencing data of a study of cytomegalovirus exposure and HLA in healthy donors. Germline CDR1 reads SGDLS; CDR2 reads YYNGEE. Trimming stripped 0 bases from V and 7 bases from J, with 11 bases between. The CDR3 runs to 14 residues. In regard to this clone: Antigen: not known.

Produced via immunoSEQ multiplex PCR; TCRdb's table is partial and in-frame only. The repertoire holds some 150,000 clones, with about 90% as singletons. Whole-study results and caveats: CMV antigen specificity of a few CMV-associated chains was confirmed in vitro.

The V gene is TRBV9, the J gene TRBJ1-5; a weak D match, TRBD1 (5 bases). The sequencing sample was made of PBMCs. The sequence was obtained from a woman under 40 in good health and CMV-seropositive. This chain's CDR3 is CASSVDGARQPQHF. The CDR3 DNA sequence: TGTGCCAGCAGCGTAGATGGGGCGCGACAGCCCCAGCATTTT.